The TCR beta chain described here comes from a study of molecular identifiers for immune sequencing clone quantification. Overall study: The replicates split RNA from around 20,000 or 100,000 naive CD8 cells five ways and sequenced four. Study conclusions and caveats: In a background of 850,000 to 1,000,000 naive cells, spiked Jurkat TCR RNA from one cell was reportedly detectable. Over 99% of effector molecules, yet under 1% of naive-cell molecules, were held by clones above 20 RNA copies.

As previously described, bulk TCR libraries were made using listed TCR primers. MiXCR, applied by TCRdb to the PCR reads, yields one record per CDR3 protein. The sample carries 9,500 to 15,000 distinct CDR3 sequences, more than 15% recorded once. Of note for this clonotype: What it recognizes is unknown. Since no conserved phenylalanine or tryptophan closes the CDR3, a read error is the likely cause.

Sequenced: naive CD8+ T cells from blood, with Jurkat cell RNA spiked in. Subset described: FACS-sorted CD8+CD4-CCR7+CD45RA+ naive T cells. This sequence originates from a human donor in good health. Some libraries in this study had Jurkat cell RNA spiked in.

The CDR3 bases are TGTGCCACCAAAGAGAGGGGAAATCAGCCCCAGCATCTT. Encoded protein: CATKERGNQPQHL. The chain combines TRBV2 with TRBJ1-5; a weak D match, TRBD1 (5 bases). The CDR3 loop spans 13 amino acids. V dropped 10 bases and J dropped 4 bases, with 14 bases sitting between them. Germline V lookup: CDR1 SNHLY, CDR2 FYNNEI.